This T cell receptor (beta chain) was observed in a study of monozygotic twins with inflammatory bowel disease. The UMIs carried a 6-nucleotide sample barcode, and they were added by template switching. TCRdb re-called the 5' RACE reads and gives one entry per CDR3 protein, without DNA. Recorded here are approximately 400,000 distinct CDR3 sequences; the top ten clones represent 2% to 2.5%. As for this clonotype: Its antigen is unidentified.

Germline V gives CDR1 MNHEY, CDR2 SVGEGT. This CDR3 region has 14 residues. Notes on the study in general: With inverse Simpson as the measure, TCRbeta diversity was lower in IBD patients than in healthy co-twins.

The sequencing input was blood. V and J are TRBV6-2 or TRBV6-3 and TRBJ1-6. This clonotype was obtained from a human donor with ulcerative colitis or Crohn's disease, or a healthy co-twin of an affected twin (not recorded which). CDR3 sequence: CASSSSSFNSPLHF.